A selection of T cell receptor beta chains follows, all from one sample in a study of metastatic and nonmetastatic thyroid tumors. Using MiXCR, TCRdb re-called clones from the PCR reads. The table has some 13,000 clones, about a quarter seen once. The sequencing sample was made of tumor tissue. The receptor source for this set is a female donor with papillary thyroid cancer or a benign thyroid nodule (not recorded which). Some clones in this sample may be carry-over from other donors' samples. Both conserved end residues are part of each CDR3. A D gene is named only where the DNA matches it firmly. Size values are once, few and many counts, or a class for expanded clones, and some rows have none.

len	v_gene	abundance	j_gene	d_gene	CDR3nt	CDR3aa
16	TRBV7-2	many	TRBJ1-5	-	TGTGCCAGCAGCTTAGTCGGGGGCAGGGTGGGTCAGCCCCAGCATTTT	CASSLVGGRVGQPQHF
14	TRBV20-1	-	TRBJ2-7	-	TGCAGTGCTAGTCGCAGGGGAGTCACCTACGAGCAGTACTTC	CSASRRGVTYEQYF
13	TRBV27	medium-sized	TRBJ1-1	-	TGTGCCAGCGGCCCCAGGGAGATTACTGAAGCTTTCTTT	CASGPREITEAFF
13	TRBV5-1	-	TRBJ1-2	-	TGCGCCAGCGGCGGAGTGCAGGGCTATGGCTACACCTTC	CASGGVQGYGYTF
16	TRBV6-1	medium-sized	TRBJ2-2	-	TGTGCCAGCAACACCGCCAGCTCTACGAACACCGGGGAGCTGTTTTTT	CASNTASSTNTGELFF
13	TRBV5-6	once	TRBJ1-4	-	TGTGCCAGCAGCTTTCATCGTGGAGGTATACTGTTTTTT	CASSFHRGGILFF
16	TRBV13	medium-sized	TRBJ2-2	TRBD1	TGTGCCAGCAGCTTGAGTACAGGGGCAGGCACCGGGGAGCTGTTTTTT	CASSLSTGAGTGELFF
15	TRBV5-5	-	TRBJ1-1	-	TGTGCCAGCAGCTTAAACCCTGGGCCGAACACTGAAGCTTTCTTT	CASSLNPGPNTEAFF
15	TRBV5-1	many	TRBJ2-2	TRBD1	TGCGCCAGCAGCCAGGACAGGGGAAGTGGCGGGGAGCTGTTTTTT	CASSQDRGSGGELFF
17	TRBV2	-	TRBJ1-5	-	TGTGCCAGCACACGGGACCCCCTATACACTAGCAATCAGCCCCAGCATTTT	CASTRDPLYTSNQPQHF
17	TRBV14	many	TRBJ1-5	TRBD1	TGTGCCAGCAGCCAAGTGGGACAGGCCCTCCGGAGGGAGCCCCAGCATTTT	CASSQVGQALRREPQHF
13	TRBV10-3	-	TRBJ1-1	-	TGTGCCATCAGATCGGACGGTAACACTGAAGCTTTCTTT	CAIRSDGNTEAFF
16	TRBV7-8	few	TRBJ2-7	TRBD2	TGTGCCAGCAGCCCCTATAGCGGGGGGATTACCTACGAGCAGTACTTC	CASSPYSGGITYEQYF
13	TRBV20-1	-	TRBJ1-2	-	TGCAGTGCACCAATTCTACAGGGAGCTGGCTACACCTTC	CSAPILQGAGYTF
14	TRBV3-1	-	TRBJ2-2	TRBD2	TGTGCCAGCGGGGAGCGGGGGGCTTCCGGGGAGCTGTTTTTT	CASGERGASGELFF
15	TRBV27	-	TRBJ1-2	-	TGTGCCAGCATTACTACCGACAGGTTAAACTATGGCTACACCTTC	CASITTDRLNYGYTF
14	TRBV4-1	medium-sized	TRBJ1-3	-	TGCGCCAGCAGCCAAGAAGCGGGTGGAAACACCATATATTTT	CASSQEAGGNTIYF
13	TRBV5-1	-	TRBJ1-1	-	TGCGCCAGCAGCTTGTACAGTGGTGGGGTAGCTTTCTTT	CASSLYSGGVAFF
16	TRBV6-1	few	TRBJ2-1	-	TGTGCCAGCAGTGAGGCTAGCGCCAGCTCCTACAATGAGCAGTTCTTC	CASSEASASSYNEQFF
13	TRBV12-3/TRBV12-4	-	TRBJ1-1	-	TGTGCCAGCAGTCGTAGGGATTTCACTGAAGCTTTCTTT	CASSRRDFTEAFF
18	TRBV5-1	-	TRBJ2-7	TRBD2	TGCGCCAGCAGCCTACGGGGGGTGGGAGCGGGAGGTACCTACGAGCAGTACTTC	CASSLRGVGAGGTYEQYF
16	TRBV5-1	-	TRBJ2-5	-	TGCGCCAGCAGCTTGGATGGCCCAGGGGCCAGGGAGACCCAGTACTTC	CASSLDGPGARETQYF
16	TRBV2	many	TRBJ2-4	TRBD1	TGTGCCAGCAGTGAGCAGGGGGTTCTAGCCAAAAACATTCAGTACTTC	CASSEQGVLAKNIQYF